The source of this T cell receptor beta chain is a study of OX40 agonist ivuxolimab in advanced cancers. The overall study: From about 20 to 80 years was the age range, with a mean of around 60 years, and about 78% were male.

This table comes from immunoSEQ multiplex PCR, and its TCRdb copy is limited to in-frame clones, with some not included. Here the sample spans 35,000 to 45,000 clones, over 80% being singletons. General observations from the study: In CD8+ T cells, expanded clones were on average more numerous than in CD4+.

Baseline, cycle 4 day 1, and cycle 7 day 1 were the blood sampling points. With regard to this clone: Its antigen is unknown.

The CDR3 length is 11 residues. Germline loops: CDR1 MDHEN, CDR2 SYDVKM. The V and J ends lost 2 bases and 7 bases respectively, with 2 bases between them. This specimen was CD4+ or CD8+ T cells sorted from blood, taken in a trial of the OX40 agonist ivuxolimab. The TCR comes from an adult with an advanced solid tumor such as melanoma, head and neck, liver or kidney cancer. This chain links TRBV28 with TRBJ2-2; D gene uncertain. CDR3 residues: CASSLVGELFF. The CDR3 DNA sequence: TGTGCCAGCAGTTTAGTCGGGGAGCTGTTTTTT.